A single sample gave rise to the 15 T cell receptor beta chains below, sequenced in a study of a mutant IDH1 vaccine in newly diagnosed glioma. Their recognized antigens are unknown. Repertoires were generated with immunoSEQ multiplex PCR, while TCRdb's copy carries only in-frame clones and drops some. The data show about 44,000 clones, around 93% seen once. Time point of the sample: week 23, last vaccination. Topical imiquimod was applied with each vaccine dose, which held 300 ug of mutant IDH1 20-mer peptide. The source material was PBMCs, sampled from a glioma patient whose treatment included an IDH1 peptide vaccine. These receptors all stem from a man aged 50 or older with glioma.

V usage is TRBV6-5 and J usage is TRBJ2-3; no firm D call. The CDR3 covers 14 residues. V gave up 0 bases and J gave up 2 bases, with 6 bases separating them. Germline V gene data show CDR1 as MNHEY and CDR2 as SVGAGI. This chain's CDR3 is CASSYSRYTDTQYF. CDR3 nucleotide sequence: TGTGCCAGCAGTTACTCCCGATACACAGATACGCAGTATTTT.

The chain has TRBV27 and TRBJ2-7; TRBD2 agrees at 7 bases. CDR3 length equals 16 residues. V was pared by 5 bases and J by 6 bases, with 16 bases of the junction left unmatched. Germline V gene sequence: CDR1 MNHEY, CDR2 SMNVEV (reference sequence). The chain's CDR3 is CASSPRRGVGWGEQYF. DNA for the CDR3: TGTGCCAGCAGTCCCCGACGGGGGGTAGGGTGGGGCGAGCAGTACTTC.

The rearrangement uses TRBV7-9 and TRBJ2-6, with a tentative D call TRBD1 (6 bases). The CDR3 is made up of 16 amino acids. Deletions cut 6 bases from V and 0 bases from J, with 12 bases between. Germline CDR1 reads SEHNR; CDR2 reads FQNEAQ (reference sequence). CDR3 protein: CASRTDSISGANVLTF. As DNA, the CDR3 is TGTGCCAGCAGAACGGACAGTATCTCTGGGGCCAACGTCCTGACTTTC.

This CDR3 is CASSPKGMNTGELFF. CDR3 sequence (DNA): TGTGCCAGCTCACCAAAGGGGATGAACACCGGGGAGCTGTTTTTT. The gene calls are TRBV18 and TRBJ2-2, with D possibly TRBD1 on 5 matching bases. The CDR3 length is 15 residues. The V end was cut by 2 bases, the J end by 1 base, with 8 bases between. Germline CDR1 is KGHSH and CDR2 is LQKENI.

The chain links TRBV9 to TRBJ1-3; the D is unclear. Germline V lookup: CDR1 SGDLS, CDR2 YYNGEE. V was pared by 0 bases and J by 3 bases, with 7 bases between. The CDR3 covers 14 residues. The CDR3: CASSVGQFGNTIYF. Written as DNA, the CDR3 is TGTGCCAGCAGCGTAGGTCAGTTTGGAAACACCATATATTTT.

The rearrangement uses TRBV10-1 and TRBJ1-5; the D gene is possibly TRBD1 (6 bases). V was clipped by 4 bases and J by 1 base, with 11 bases between them. The CDR3 is 15 residues long. The germline gives CDR1 WNHNN, CDR2 SYGVQD (reference sequence). This CDR3 reads CASSAGGYSNQPQHF. The CDR3 DNA reads TGCGCCAGCAGTGCTGGGGGCTACAGCAATCAGCCCCAGCATTTT.

The table lists this clone with a count of one. V is TRBV12-5 and J is TRBJ2-2, with D maybe TRBD1 (6 bases). This CDR3 contains 17 residues. V lost 2 bases, J lost 8 bases, and 21 bases lay in between. The V gene's germline CDR1 is LGHNT and CDR2 FRNRAP. CDR3 DNA sequence: TGTGCTAGTGGTTTGAGCGGTATTAGGACAGCGGTGGGGGAGCTGTTTTTT. Translating gives CASGLSGIRTAVGELFF. Complete variable domain (other parts from reference TRBV12-5 and TRBJ2-2): DARVTQTPRHKVTEMGQEVTMRCQPILGHNTVFWYRQTMMQGLELLAYFRNRAPLDDSGMPKDRFSAEMPDATLATLKIQPSEPRDSAVYFCASGLSGIRTAVGELFFGEGSRLTVL.

The chain employs TRBV11-1 and TRBJ2-1; 9 bases align to TRBD2. CDR3 length equals 12 residues. Losses at the gene ends were 4 bases for V and 15 bases for J; bases not matched to a gene: 7. From germline, CDR1 is SGHAT and CDR2 FQDESV (reference sequence). The CDR3, as DNA: TGTGCCAGCAGCTCCCGGGGGACTAGCTTGTTCTTC. Encoded protein: CASSSRGTSLFF. Full variable domain (rest looked up from reference TRBV11-1 and TRBJ2-1): EAEVAQSPRYKITEKSQAVAFWCDPISGHATLYWYRQILGQGPELLVQFQDESVVDDSQLPKDRFSAERLKGVDSTLKIQPAELGDSAMYLCASSSRGTSLFFGPGTRLTVL.

V and J are TRBV28 and TRBJ1-2; no reliable D call. Trimming cost V 4 bases and J 8 bases, with 11 bases left between them. CDR3 length: 12 residues. Germline values: CDR1 MDHEN, CDR2 SYDVKM. The CDR3, as DNA: TGTGCCAGCAGTTGGACTGGATCAGGCTACACCTTC. It yields the protein CASSWTGSGYTF.

The chain carries TRBV2 and TRBJ1-2; 7 positions match TRBD1. Unmatched junction bases numbered 6, after V lost 6 bases and J lost 2 bases. The CDR3 extends over 14 amino acids. CDR1 and CDR2 (germline): SNHLY, FYNNEI. For the CDR3, the DNA is TGTGCCAGCAGAGGGGACAGCGCAAACTATGGCTACACCTTC. It is translated as CASRGDSANYGYTF. Complete variable domain (other parts from reference TRBV2 and TRBJ1-2): EPEVTQTPSHQVTQMGQEVILRCVPISNHLYFYWYRQILGQKVEFLVSFYNNEISEKSEIFDDQFSVERPDGSNFTLKIRSTKLEDSAMYFCASRGDSANYGYTFGSGTRLTVV.

V and J are TRBV5-4 and TRBJ2-7; 9 positions agree with TRBD1. Trimming at V came to 4 bases and at J to 0 bases, leaving 5 bases not matched to a gene. The CDR3 extends over 15 amino acids. Germline V gives CDR1 SGHNT, CDR2 YYREEE (reference sequence). CDR3 region: CASSGPGQGSYEQYF. In DNA, the CDR3 is TGTGCCAGCAGCGGACCGGGACAGGGCTCCTACGAGCAGTACTTC.

The chain employs TRBV13 and TRBJ2-7, with 9 bases that match TRBD2. This CDR3 has 14 amino acids. V lost 0 bases to trimming and J lost 6 bases; unmatched junction nucleotides: 3. Germline values: CDR1 PRHDT, CDR2 FYEKMQ (reference sequence). CDR3 amino acids: CASSLGAGGGEQYF. CDR3 coding DNA: TGTGCCAGCAGCTTAGGGGCGGGAGGGGGCGAGCAGTACTTC.

The rearrangement links TRBV19 to TRBJ2-7; tentative D call: TRBD1 (5 bases). Germline CDR1 LNHDA, CDR2 SQIVND (reference sequence). Trimming removed 5 bases from V and 4 bases from J, with 18 bases in between. The CDR3 is 15 residues long. The CDR3, as DNA: TGTGCCAGTAGTCCCCGTAGGGGTTCCTCGTACGAGCAGTACTTC. Residues: CASSPRRGSSYEQYF.

This sequence joins TRBV30 and TRBJ1-1, with D uncertain. The germline CDR1 and CDR2 sequences are GTSNPN and SVGIG (reference sequence). Trimming took 3 bases from V and 4 from J, leaving 12 bases between them. The CDR3 has 13 amino acids. The CDR3 region has the DNA TGTGCCTGGAGAAAGGGAAGTGGCACTGAAGCTTTCTTT. Translation gives CAWRKGSGTEAFF.

The table lists this clone with a count of one. The gene calls are TRBV18 and TRBJ2-1; 7 positions agree with TRBD1. The CDR3 contains 13 residues. Trimming at V came to 5 bases and at J to 12 bases, leaving 10 bases not matched to a gene. Germline-derived CDR1 and CDR2 are KGHSH and LQKENI. The CDR3 spells CASSEGQNSGQFF. The CDR3 DNA reads TGTGCCAGCTCAGAGGGACAGAACAGCGGGCAGTTCTTC.